This T cell receptor (beta chain) was found in a study of untreated major depressive disorder (dated by TCRdb to between 2017 and 2018). Study-wide context: The study was a cross-sectional case-control comparison of T cell phenotype and TCR repertoire between antidepressant-free major depressive disorder patients and individually matched non-depressed controls. Differences in Vbeta 5.1, Vbeta 11 and Vbeta 22 usage observed by flow cytometry in the whole cohort were followed up by sequencing. Here is what the overall study found, with its caveats: Sequencing confirmed higher TRBV05-01 (Vbeta 5.1) usage among CD4+ T cells of depressed patients than controls, with p = 0.040 in a one-tailed test. In every sequenced subject, the top five TRBV05-01 clones were all identified as private clones. Because of strict matching and exclusion criteria, the study sample was comparatively small, which limits how generalizable the findings are. For the sequencing comparisons, one-tailed planned tests were applied to only three preselected Vbeta families. In the sequencing data, TRBV25-01 and TRBV02-01 usage matched the flow-cytometry pattern without reaching statistical significance.

The Qiagen DNeasy Blood and Tissue Kit was used to extract total genomic DNA from the purified CD4+ T cells. The TCRbeta CDR3 region, defined according to IMGT, was amplified and sequenced using immunoSEQ immunosequencing protocols. The paper's processing steps were these. Preprocessing of raw sequence data for PCR and sequencing error correction was performed by the immunoSEQ service. The sequence data were imported into the immunoSEQ Analyzer and were further analyzed using VDJtools v1.0.7. Patient-control differences were tested with the paired Wilcoxon signed-rank test. As stored in TCRdb, this immuneACCESS dataset retains in-frame rearrangements with V and J assigned. A fraction of the clones does not appear; measured against another copy, unresolved V genes explain less than half of the discrepancy, and the remainder lacks a known reason. V, J and clone size are taken as reported in that table, and D and trimming were inferred from the DNA itself. The sample profile shows under 30,000 clones; roughly nine tenths of them were found once. The ten top clones hold 0.72% of the sample.

Each depressed patient was matched pairwise with a non-depressed control on sex, age, current smoking status and body mass index. All participants were of European descent. Patients were diagnosed with major depressive disorder by DSM-IV criteria and had a Hamilton Rating Scale for Depression score of 18 or higher. Before enrollment, patients had taken no psychiatric medication, antidepressants included, for at least 8 weeks. Depression severity among patients ranged from moderate to severe. All participants were excluded for major medical conditions, Axis I/II comorbidities, regular medication or illicit drug use, or drinking over 100 g alcohol weekly. Around 28 ml of peripheral blood was drawn into EDTA tubes from each participant. Magnetic negative selection with the BD IMag Human CD4 T Lymphocyte Enrichment Set was used to purify CD4+ T cells from thawed PBMCs. Flow cytometry confirmed that the CD4+ enrichment method typically gave around 96% purity. A subgroup of about five case-control pairs, selected blind to chemokine receptor expression and flow-cytometric repertoire skewing results, was subjected to TCRbeta sequencing. All blood samples were collected in the morning at 8:00 a.m., and PBMCs were isolated by Ficoll-Hypaque gradient centrifugation. PBMCs were cryopreserved by gradual cooling to -80 degrees C and were kept in liquid nitrogen until assay.

Counted from cysteine to phenylalanine, this CDR3 has 13 amino acids. The CDR3 DNA has 39 bases and is translated from base 1. A distance of 10 bases separates the germline ends of V and J, which lose 4 bases and 4 bases respectively. Per the germline V gene, LGHNA is the CDR1 and YSLEER is the CDR2. Concerning this clone: Its antigen is still unknown. Per-base quality was not reported, and no clone a single base away is much larger than it.

This receptor was taken from a woman aged 25 to 39 with major depressive disorder. The sequencing sample was made of CD4+ T cells from PBMCs. The V and J segments used are TRBV4-3 and TRBJ1-2, and the D gene may be TRBD1, 6 bases matching. The CDR3 region has the sequence CASSREQGYGYTF. In nucleotides, the sequence is TGCGCCAGCAGCCGAGAACAGGGCTATGGCTACACCTTC.